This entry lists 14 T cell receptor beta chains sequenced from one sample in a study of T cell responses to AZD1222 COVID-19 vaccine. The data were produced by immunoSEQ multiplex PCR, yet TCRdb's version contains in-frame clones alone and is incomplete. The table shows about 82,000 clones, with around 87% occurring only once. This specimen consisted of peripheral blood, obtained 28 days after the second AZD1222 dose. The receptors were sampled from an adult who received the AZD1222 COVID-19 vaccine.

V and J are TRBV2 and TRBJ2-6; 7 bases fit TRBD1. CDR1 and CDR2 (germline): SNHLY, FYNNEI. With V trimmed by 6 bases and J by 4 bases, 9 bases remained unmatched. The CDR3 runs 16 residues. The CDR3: CASSATGSGGANVLTF. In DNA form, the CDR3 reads TGTGCCAGCAGCGCGACAGGGTCGGGAGGGGCCAACGTCCTGACTTTC. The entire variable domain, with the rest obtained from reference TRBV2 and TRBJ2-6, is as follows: EPEVTQTPSHQVTQMGQEVILRCVPISNHLYFYWYRQILGQKVEFLVSFYNNEISEKSEIFDDQFSVERPDGSNFTLKIRSTKLEDSAMYFCASSATGSGGANVLTFGAGSRLTVL.

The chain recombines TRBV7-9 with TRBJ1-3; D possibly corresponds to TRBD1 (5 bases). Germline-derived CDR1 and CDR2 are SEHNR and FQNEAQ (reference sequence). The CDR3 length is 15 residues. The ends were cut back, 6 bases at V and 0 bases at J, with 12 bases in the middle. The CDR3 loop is CASSQGAVSGNTIYF. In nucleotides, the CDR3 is TGTGCCAGCAGTCAGGGTGCAGTCTCTGGAAACACCATATATTTT.

The DNA of the CDR3 is TGTGCCAGCAGCTTGAACCCCCGGGGCTATGGCTACACCTTC. It specifies CASSLNPRGYGYTF. The V and J genes are TRBV5-6 and TRBJ1-2, with D unresolved. The CDR3 runs to 14 residues. Trimming shortened V by 1 base and J by 4 bases, and 11 bases separated the two germline ends. From germline, CDR1 is SGHDT and CDR2 YYEEEE.

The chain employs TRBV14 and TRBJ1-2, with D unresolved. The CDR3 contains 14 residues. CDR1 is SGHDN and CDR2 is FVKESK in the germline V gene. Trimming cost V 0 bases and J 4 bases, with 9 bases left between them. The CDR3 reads CASSQEGRFYGYTF. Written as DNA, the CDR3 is TGTGCCAGCAGCCAAGAAGGACGTTTCTATGGCTACACCTTC.

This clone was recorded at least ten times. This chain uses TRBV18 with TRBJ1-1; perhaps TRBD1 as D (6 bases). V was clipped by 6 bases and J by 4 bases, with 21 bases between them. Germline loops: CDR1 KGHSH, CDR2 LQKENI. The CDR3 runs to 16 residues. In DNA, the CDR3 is TGTGCCAGCTCCCTAGAACAGGGAGGCGCCGGCACTGAAGCTTTCTTT. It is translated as CASSLEQGGAGTEAFF.

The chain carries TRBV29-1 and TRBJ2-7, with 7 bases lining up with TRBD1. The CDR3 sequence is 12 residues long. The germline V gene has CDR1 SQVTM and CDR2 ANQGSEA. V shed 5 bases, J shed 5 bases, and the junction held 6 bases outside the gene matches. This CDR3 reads CSVSRQGHEQYF. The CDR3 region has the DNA TGCAGCGTTTCTAGACAGGGCCACGAGCAGTACTTC.

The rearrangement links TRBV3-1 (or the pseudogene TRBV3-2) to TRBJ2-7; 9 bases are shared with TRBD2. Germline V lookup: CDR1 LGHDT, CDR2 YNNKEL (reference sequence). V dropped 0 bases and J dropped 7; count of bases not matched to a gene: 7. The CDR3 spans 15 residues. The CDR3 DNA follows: TGTGCCAGCAGCCAAGATCTAGCGGGGCCGGGGGAGCAGTACTTC. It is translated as CASSQDLAGPGEQYF.

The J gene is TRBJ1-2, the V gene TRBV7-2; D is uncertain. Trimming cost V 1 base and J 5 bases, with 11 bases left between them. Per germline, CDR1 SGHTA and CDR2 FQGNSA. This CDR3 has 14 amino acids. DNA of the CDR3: TGTGCCAGCAGCTTAGGAGGCGGGCAGTATGGCTACACCTTC. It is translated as CASSLGGGQYGYTF.

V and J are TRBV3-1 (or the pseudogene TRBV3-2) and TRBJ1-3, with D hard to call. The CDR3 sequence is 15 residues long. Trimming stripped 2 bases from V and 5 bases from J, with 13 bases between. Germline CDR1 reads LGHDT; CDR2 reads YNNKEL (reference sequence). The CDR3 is CASSQLQARRNTIYF. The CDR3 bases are TGTGCCAGCAGCCAATTGCAGGCGAGGAGAAACACCATATATTTT.

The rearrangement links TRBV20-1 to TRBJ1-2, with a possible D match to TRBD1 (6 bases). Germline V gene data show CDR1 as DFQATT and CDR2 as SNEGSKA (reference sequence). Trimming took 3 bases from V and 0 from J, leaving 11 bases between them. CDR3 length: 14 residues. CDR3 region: CSASLSGANYGYTF. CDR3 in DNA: TGCAGTGCTAGTTTATCAGGGGCTAACTATGGCTACACCTTC.

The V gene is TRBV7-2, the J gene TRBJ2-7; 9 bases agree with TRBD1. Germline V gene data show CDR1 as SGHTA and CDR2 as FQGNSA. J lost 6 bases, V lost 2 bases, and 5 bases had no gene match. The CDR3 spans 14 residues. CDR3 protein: CASSLQGQGIEQYF. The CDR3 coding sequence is TGTGCCAGCAGCTTACAGGGACAGGGTATCGAGCAGTACTTC.

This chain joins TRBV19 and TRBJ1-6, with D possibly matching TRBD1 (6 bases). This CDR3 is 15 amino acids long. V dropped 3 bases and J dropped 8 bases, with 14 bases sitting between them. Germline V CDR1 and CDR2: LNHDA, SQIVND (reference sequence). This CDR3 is CASSINYNRDSPLHF. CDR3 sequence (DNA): TGTGCCAGTAGTATCAACTATAACAGGGATTCACCCCTCCACTTT.

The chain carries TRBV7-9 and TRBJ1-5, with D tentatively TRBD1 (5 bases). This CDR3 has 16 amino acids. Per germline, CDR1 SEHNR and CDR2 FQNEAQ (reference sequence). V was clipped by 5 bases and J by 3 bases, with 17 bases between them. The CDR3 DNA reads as TGTGCCAGCAGCGTAGGACAATCAGCTTCCAATCAGCCCCAGCATTTT. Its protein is CASSVGQSASNQPQHF.

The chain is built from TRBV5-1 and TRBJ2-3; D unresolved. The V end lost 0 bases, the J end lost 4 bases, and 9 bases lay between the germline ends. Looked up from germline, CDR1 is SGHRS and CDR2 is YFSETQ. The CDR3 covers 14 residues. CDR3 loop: CASSLESFSDTQYF. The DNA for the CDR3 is TGCGCCAGCAGCTTGGAGTCGTTCTCAGATACGCAGTATTTT.